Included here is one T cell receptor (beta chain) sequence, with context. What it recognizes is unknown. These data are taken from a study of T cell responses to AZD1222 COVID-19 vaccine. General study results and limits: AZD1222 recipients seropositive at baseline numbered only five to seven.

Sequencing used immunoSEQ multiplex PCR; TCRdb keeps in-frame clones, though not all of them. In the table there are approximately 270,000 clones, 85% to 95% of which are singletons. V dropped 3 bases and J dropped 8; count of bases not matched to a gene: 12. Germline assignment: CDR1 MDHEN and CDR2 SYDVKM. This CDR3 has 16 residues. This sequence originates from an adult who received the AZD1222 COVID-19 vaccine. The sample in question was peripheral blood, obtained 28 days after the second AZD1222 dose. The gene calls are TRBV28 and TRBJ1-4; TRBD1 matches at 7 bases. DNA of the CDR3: TGTGCCAGCAGTTTGGAGGGGGCGTGGGGTCGAGAAAAACTGTTTTTT. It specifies CASSLEGAWGREKLFF.